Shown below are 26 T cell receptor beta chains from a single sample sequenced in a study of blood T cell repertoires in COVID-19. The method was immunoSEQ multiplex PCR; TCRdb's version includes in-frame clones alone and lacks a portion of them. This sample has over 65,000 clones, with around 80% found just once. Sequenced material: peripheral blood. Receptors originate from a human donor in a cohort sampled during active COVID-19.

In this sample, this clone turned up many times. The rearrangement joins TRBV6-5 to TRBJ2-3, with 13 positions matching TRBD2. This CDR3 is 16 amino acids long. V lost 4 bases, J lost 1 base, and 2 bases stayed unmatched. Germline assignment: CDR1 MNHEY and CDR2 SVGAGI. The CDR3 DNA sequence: TGTGCCAGCAGTTTAGGACTAGCGGGAGGCACAGATACGCAGTATTTT. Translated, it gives CASSLGLAGGTDTQYF.

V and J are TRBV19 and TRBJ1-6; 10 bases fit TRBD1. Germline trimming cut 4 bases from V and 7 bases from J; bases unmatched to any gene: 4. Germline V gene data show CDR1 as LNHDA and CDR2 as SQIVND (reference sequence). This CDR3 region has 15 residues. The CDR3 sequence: CASSSGTGVNSPLHF. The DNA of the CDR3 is TGTGCCAGTAGTAGCGGGACAGGGGTCAATTCACCCCTCCACTTT. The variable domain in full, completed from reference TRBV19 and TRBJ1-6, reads DGGITQSPKYLFRKEGQNVTLSCEQNLNHDAMYWYRQDPGQGLRLIYYSQIVNDFQKGDIAEGYSVSREKKESFPLTVTSAQKNPTAFYLCASSSGTGVNSPLHFGNGTRLTVT.

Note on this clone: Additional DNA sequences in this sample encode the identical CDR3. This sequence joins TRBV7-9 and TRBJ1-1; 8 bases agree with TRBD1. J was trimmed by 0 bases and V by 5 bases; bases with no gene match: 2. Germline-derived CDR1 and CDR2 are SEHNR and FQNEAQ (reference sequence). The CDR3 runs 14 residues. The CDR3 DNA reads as TGTGCCAGCAGCCCGGGACAGGTGAACACTGAAGCTTTCTTT. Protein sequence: CASSPGQVNTEAFF.

The CDR3 is CASSSRGGGHSTDTQYF. The CDR3 DNA is TGTGCCAGCAGCTCCCGGGGCGGGGGTCATAGCACAGATACGCAGTATTTT. The chain recombines TRBV21-1 with TRBJ2-3; the DNA was not used to check the table's D call, TRBD2. TRBV21-1 is a documented pseudogene. The CDR3 extends over 17 amino acids.

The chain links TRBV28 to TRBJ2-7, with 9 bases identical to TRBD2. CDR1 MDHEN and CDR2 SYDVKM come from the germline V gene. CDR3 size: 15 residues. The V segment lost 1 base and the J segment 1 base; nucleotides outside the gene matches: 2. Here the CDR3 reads CASSLLREGSYEQYF. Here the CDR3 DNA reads TGTGCCAGCAGTTTATTGCGGGAGGGATCCTACGAGCAGTACTTC.

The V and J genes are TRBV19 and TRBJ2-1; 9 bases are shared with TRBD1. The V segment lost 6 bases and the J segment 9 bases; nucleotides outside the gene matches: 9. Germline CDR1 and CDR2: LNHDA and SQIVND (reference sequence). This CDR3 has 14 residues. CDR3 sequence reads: CASSRDRVFSEQFF. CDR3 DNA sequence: TGTGCCAGTAGCCGGGACAGGGTCTTTAGTGAGCAGTTCTTC.

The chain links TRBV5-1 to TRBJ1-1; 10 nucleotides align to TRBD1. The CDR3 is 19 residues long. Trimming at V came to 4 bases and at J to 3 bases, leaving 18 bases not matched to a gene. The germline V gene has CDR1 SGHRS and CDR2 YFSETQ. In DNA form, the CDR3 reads TGCGCCAGCAGCAAGAGCGCCGGGACAGGGGTAAGGCGGGACACTGAAGCTTTCTTT. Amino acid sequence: CASSKSAGTGVRRDTEAFF. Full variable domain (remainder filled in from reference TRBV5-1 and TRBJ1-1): KAGVTQTPRYLIKTRGQQVTLSCSPISGHRSVSWYQQTPGQGLQFLFEYFSETQRNKGNFPGRFSGRQFSNSRSEMNVSTLELGDSALYLCASSKSAGTGVRRDTEAFFGQGTRLTVV.

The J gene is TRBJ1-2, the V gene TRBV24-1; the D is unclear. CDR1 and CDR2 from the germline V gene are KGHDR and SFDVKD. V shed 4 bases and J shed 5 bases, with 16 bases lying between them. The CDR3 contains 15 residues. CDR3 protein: CATSDGPNSGYGYTF. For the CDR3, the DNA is TGTGCCACCAGTGACGGACCTAACTCGGGGTATGGCTACACCTTC.

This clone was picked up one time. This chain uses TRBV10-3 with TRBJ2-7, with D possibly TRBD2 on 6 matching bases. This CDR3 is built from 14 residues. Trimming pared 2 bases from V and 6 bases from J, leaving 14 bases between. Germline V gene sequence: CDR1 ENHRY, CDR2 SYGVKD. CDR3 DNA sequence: TGTGCCATCAGTGAGCGGGACTCCCGGACCGAGCAGTACTTC. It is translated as CAISERDSRTEQYF.

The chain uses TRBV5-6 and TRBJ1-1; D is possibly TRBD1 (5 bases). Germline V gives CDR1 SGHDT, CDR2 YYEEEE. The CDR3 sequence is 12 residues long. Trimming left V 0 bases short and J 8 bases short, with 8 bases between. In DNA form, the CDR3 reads TGTGCCAGCAGCTTGGTGGGGCTCGAAGCTTTCTTT. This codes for CASSLVGLEAFF.

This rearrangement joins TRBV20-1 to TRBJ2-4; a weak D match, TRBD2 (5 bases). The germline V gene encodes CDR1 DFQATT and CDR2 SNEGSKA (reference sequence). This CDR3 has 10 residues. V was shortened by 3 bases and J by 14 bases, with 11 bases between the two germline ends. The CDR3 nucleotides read TGCAGTGCTAGGGCAATGGAGGAGTACTTC. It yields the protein CSARAMEEYF.

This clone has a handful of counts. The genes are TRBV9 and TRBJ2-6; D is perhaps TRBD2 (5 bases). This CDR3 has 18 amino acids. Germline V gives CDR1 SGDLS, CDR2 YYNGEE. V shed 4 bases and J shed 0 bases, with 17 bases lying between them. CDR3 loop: CASSPSGTPFSGANVLTF. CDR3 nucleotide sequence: TGTGCCAGCAGCCCGAGCGGTACACCTTTCTCTGGGGCCAACGTCCTGACTTTC.

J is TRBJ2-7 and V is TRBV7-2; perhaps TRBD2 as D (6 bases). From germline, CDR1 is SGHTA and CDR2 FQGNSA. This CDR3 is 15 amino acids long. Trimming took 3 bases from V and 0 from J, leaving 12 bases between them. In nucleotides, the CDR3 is TGTGCCAGCAGCTTTGCGGGACGAAGCTCCTACGAGCAGTACTTC. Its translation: CASSFAGRSSYEQYF.

The CDR3: CASSPGFLSKVDEQFF. CDR3 DNA: TGCGCCAGCAGTCCGGGGTTTCTTTCAAAGGTGGATGAGCAGTTCTTC. The chain couples TRBV5-1 to TRBJ2-1, with D possibly being TRBD2 (5 bases). CDR1 and CDR2 (germline): SGHRS, YFSETQ. V was clipped by 5 bases and J by 8 bases, with 23 bases between them. CDR3 length: 16 residues.

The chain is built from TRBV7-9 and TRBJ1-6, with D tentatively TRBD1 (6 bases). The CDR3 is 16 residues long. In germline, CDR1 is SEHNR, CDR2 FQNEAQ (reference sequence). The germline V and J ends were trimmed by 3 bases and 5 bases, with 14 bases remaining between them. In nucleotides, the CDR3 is TGTGCCAGCAGCTTTTGGGGGCGAGAGAATAATTCACCCCTCCACTTT. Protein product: CASSFWGRENNSPLHF.

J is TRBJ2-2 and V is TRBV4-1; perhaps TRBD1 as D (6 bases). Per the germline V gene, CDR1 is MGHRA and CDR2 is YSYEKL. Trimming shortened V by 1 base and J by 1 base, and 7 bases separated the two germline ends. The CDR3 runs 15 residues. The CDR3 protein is CASSQARGNTGELFF. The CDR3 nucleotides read TGCGCCAGCAGCCAAGCCAGGGGGAACACCGGGGAGCTGTTTTTT.

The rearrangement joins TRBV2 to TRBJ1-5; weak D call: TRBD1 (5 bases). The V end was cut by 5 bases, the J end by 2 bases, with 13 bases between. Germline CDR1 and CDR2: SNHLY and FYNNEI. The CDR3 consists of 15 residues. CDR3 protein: CASSSQGVGNQPQHF. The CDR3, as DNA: TGTGCCAGCAGTTCCCAGGGCGTGGGCAATCAGCCCCAGCATTTT.

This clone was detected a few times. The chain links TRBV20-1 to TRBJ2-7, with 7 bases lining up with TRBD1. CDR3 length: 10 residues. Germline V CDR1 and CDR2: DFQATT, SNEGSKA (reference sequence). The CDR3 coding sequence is TGCAGCGCGAGGGGGCCGGAGCAGTACTTC. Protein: CSARGPEQYF.

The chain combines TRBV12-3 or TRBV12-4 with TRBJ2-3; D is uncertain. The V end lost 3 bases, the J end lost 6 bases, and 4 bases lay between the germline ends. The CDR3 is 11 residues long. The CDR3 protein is CASSLADTQYF. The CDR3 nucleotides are TGTGCCAGCAGTTTGGCCGATACGCAGTATTTT.

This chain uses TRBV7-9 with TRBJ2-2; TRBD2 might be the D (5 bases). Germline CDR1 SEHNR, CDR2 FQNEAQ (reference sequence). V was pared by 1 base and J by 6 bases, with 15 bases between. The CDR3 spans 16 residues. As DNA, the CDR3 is TGTGCCAGCAGCTTAGACGCGGGCTTTAAATCCGGGGAGCTGTTTTTT. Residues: CASSLDAGFKSGELFF.

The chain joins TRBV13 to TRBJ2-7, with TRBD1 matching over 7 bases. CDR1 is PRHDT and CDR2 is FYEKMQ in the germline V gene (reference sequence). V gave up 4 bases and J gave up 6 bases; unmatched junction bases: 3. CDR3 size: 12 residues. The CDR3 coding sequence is TGTGCCAGCAGCTCTTACAGGGGCGAGCAGTACTTC. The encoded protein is CASSSYRGEQYF. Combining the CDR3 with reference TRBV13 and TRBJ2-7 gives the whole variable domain AAGVIQSPRHLIKEKRETATLKCYPIPRHDTVYWYQQGPGQDPQFLISFYEKMQSDKGSIPDRFSAQQFSDYHSELNMSSLELGDSALYFCASSSYRGEQYFGPGTRLTVT.

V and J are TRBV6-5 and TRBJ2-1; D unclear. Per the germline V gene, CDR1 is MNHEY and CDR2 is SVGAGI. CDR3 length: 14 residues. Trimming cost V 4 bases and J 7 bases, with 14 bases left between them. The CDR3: CASSSSDSTNEQFF. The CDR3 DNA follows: TGTGCCAGCAGTTCCTCCGACTCTACAAATGAGCAGTTCTTC.

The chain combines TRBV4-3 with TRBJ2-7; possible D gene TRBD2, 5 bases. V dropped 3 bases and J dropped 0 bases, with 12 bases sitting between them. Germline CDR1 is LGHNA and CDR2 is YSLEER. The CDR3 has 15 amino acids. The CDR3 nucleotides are TGCGCCAGCAGCCAGGAACGGGGAAGCTCCTACGAGCAGTACTTC. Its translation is CASSQERGSSYEQYF.

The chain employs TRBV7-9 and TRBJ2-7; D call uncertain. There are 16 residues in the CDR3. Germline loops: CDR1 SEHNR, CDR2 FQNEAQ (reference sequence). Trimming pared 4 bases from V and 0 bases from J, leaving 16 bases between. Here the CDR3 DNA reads TGTGCCAGCAGCTCCCATGAGAGAAATATCTCCTACGAGCAGTACTTC. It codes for CASSSHERNISYEQYF.

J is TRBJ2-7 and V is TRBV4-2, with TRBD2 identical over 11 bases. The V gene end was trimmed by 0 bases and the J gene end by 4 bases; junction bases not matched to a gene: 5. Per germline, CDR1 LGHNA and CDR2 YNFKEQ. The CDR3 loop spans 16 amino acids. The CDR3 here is CASSQDLTSGRYEQYF. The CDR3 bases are TGTGCCAGCAGCCAAGATCTAACTAGCGGGAGATACGAGCAGTACTTC.

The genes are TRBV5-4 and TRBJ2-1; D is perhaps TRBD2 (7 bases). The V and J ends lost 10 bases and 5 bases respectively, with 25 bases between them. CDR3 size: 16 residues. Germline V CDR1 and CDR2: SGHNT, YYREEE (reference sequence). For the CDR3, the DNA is TGTGCCTTAAGACGGGGGGCGGGAATTTCTAACAATGAGCAGTTCTTC. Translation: CALRRGAGISNNEQFF.